One sample yielded the 14 T cell receptor beta chains listed below, sequenced in a study of blood T cell repertoires in COVID-19. TCRdb's copy holds only in-frame clones and misses some; the assay was immunoSEQ multiplex PCR. The table lists around 120,000 clones, 69% of them singletons, with roughly 6% in the top ten. The sequencing input was peripheral blood. The receptor source for this set is an elderly man with acute or convalescent COVID-19.

This clone has a handful of counts. This rearrangement joins TRBV20-1 to TRBJ1-4, with 11 bases aligning to TRBD1. V shed 3 bases and J 10 bases; nucleotides not matched to a gene: 7. Germline CDR1 and CDR2: DFQATT and SNEGSKA (reference sequence). The CDR3 is made up of 14 amino acids. The CDR3, as DNA: TGCAGTGCTAGTCCCCGGGACAGGGGGGGAAAACTGTTTTTT. Protein: CSASPRDRGGKLFF.

V is TRBV10-3 and J is TRBJ2-2, with no clear D. The ends were cut back, 2 bases at V and 0 bases at J, with 7 bases in the middle. The germline CDR1 and CDR2 sequences are ENHRY and SYGVKD. The CDR3 runs 15 residues. In nucleotides, the CDR3 is TGTGCCATCAGTGAGACCGGTACGAACACCGGGGAGCTGTTTTTT. Its translation: CAISETGTNTGELFF.

The chain joins TRBV7-9 to TRBJ2-1, with TRBD1 matching 9 bases. Trimming removed 6 bases from V and 3 bases from J; junction bases left unmatched: 3. Germline values: CDR1 SEHNR, CDR2 FQNEAQ (reference sequence). This CDR3 is 14 amino acids long. The CDR3 DNA is TGTGCCAGCAGGGGACAGGGTTTCTACAATGAGCAGTTCTTC. Protein product: CASRGQGFYNEQFF.

The V call is TRBV3-1 (or the pseudogene TRBV3-2), the J call TRBJ2-1; TRBD2 matches at 9 bases. Germline V CDR1 and CDR2: LGHDT, YNNKEL (reference sequence). The junction had 6 bases not matched to a gene; V was cut back by 2 bases and J by 4 bases. The CDR3 has 16 amino acids. Here the CDR3 reads CASSQRASGTYNEQFF. CDR3 bases: TGTGCCAGCAGCCAAAGAGCTAGCGGGACATACAATGAGCAGTTCTTC.

The genes are TRBV10-3 and TRBJ2-3, with D possibly matching TRBD1 (5 bases). With 6 bases removed from V and 5 bases from J, the gap between germline ends came to 9 bases. CDR1 and CDR2 (germline): ENHRY, SYGVKD. The CDR3 sequence is 12 residues long. CDR3 region: CAIRGPEDTQYF. The CDR3 nucleotides are TGTGCCATCAGGGGGCCCGAAGATACGCAGTATTTT.

The rearrangement uses TRBV29-1 and TRBJ2-1; TRBD2 aligns across 8 bases. The germline gives CDR1 SQVTM, CDR2 ANQGSEA. After removal of 8 bases from V and 4 bases from J, the junction contained 7 bases not matched to a gene. The CDR3 extends over 13 amino acids. The CDR3 region has the DNA TGCAGCTGTCTGGCGGGAGGTTACAATGAGCAGTTCTTC. It yields the protein CSCLAGGYNEQFF.

The chain carries TRBV9 and TRBJ1-2; D not certain. CDR1 and CDR2 from the germline V gene are SGDLS and YYNGEE. V lost 6 bases and J lost 2, with 14 bases in between. The CDR3 totals 14 residues. This CDR3 is CASTSPSGNYGYTF. CDR3 nucleotide sequence: TGTGCCAGCACCTCTCCCAGTGGCAACTATGGCTACACCTTC.

J is TRBJ1-6 and V is TRBV6-4; possibly TRBD1 for D (5 bases). CDR1 and CDR2 from the germline V gene are MRHNA and SNTAGT. V dropped 4 bases and J dropped 7 bases, with 8 bases sitting between them. CDR3 size: 13 residues. Here the CDR3 DNA reads TGTGCCAGCAGTGCAACAGGCAATTCACCCCTCCACTTT. This translates into CASSATGNSPLHF.

The chain uses TRBV28 and TRBJ1-2; 8 positions match TRBD1. After removal of 5 bases from V and 4 bases from J, the junction contained 6 bases not matched to a gene. This CDR3 region has 14 residues. Germline V gene data show CDR1 as MDHEN and CDR2 as SYDVKM. For the CDR3, the DNA is TGTGCCAGCAGTCAAGGACAGGGCGGCTATGGCTACACCTTC. Encoded protein: CASSQGQGGYGYTF.

J is TRBJ2-5 and V is TRBV27, with 10 bases identical to TRBD2. Losses at the gene ends were 0 bases for V and 4 bases for J; bases not matched to a gene: 5. In germline, CDR1 is MNHEY, CDR2 SMNVEV (reference sequence). The CDR3 is made up of 16 amino acids. CDR3 sequence reads: CASSLSSGRLRETQYF. The CDR3 DNA reads TGTGCCAGCAGTTTATCTAGCGGGAGGCTTCGAGAGACCCAGTACTTC.

This chain links TRBV4-2 with TRBJ1-5, with D possibly being TRBD1 (5 bases). V dropped 4 bases and J dropped 1 base, with 20 bases sitting between them. The CDR3 runs to 18 residues. Germline CDR1 LGHNA, CDR2 YNFKEQ. This CDR3 reads CASSRDLLDSASNQPQHF. The CDR3, as DNA: TGTGCCAGCAGCCGAGACCTACTTGACAGTGCCAGCAATCAGCCCCAGCATTTT.

This clone was counted only a few times. The rearrangement links TRBV28 to TRBJ1-5, with D unresolved. Per the germline V gene, CDR1 is MDHEN and CDR2 is SYDVKM. V dropped 7 bases and J dropped 9 bases, with 22 bases sitting between them. The CDR3 has 15 amino acids. The CDR3 spells CASKRRDGLAGPQHF. CDR3 sequence (DNA): TGTGCCAGCAAGCGGCGCGACGGACTAGCGGGGCCCCAGCATTTT.

The table lists this clone with a few counts. V is TRBV19 and J is TRBJ2-5; D remains ambiguous. The CDR3 sequence is 13 residues long. Germline V gene sequence: CDR1 LNHDA, CDR2 SQIVND (reference sequence). V dropped 5 bases and J dropped 4 bases, with 11 bases sitting between them. The CDR3, as DNA: TGTGCCAGTAGTGCAGGCTCGCGAGAGACCCAGTACTTC. Protein product: CASSAGSRETQYF. The full variable domain, in which reference TRBV19 and TRBJ2-5 provide the parts outside the CDR3, is DGGITQSPKYLFRKEGQNVTLSCEQNLNHDAMYWYRQDPGQGLRLIYYSQIVNDFQKGDIAEGYSVSREKKESFPLTVTSAQKNPTAFYLCASSAGSRETQYFGPGTRLLVL.

This clone was detected only a few times. V usage is TRBV14 and J usage is TRBJ1-6; D remains unclear. Germline CDR1 and CDR2: SGHDN and FVKESK. V lost 0 bases to trimming and J lost 9 bases, with 9 bases between them. The CDR3 has 14 residues. CDR3 protein: CASSQEVALSPLHF. The DNA of the CDR3 is TGTGCCAGCAGCCAAGAGGTGGCCCTTTCACCCCTCCACTTT.